This T cell receptor (beta chain) was obtained from a study of T cell responses to AZD1222 COVID-19 vaccine. Findings of the study overall: Spike-spanning, vaccine-associated CD4 TCRs were dominant at 160-218 and 743-854. Clonal diversity may have been underestimated in mostly white British donors.

This table comes from immunoSEQ multiplex PCR, and its TCRdb copy is limited to in-frame clones, with some not included. The sample has approximately 190,000 clones; roughly 90% are singletons. Worth noting for this clone: Its matching antigen is unknown.

The V gene's germline CDR1 is SGHNT and CDR2 YYREEE (reference sequence). This CDR3 has 18 residues. V lost 4 bases, J lost 3 bases, and 26 bases lay in between. The V and J genes are TRBV5-4 and TRBJ2-7; D might be TRBD2 (6 bases). The source was peripheral blood, collected on day 0 of AZD1222 vaccination. The source is an adult in good health. CDR3 nucleotide sequence: TGTGCCAGCAGCCCGGGCGGGGTCACGAGTCTGCCCCTCTACGAGCAGTACTTC. This gives the protein CASSPGGVTSLPLYEQYF.